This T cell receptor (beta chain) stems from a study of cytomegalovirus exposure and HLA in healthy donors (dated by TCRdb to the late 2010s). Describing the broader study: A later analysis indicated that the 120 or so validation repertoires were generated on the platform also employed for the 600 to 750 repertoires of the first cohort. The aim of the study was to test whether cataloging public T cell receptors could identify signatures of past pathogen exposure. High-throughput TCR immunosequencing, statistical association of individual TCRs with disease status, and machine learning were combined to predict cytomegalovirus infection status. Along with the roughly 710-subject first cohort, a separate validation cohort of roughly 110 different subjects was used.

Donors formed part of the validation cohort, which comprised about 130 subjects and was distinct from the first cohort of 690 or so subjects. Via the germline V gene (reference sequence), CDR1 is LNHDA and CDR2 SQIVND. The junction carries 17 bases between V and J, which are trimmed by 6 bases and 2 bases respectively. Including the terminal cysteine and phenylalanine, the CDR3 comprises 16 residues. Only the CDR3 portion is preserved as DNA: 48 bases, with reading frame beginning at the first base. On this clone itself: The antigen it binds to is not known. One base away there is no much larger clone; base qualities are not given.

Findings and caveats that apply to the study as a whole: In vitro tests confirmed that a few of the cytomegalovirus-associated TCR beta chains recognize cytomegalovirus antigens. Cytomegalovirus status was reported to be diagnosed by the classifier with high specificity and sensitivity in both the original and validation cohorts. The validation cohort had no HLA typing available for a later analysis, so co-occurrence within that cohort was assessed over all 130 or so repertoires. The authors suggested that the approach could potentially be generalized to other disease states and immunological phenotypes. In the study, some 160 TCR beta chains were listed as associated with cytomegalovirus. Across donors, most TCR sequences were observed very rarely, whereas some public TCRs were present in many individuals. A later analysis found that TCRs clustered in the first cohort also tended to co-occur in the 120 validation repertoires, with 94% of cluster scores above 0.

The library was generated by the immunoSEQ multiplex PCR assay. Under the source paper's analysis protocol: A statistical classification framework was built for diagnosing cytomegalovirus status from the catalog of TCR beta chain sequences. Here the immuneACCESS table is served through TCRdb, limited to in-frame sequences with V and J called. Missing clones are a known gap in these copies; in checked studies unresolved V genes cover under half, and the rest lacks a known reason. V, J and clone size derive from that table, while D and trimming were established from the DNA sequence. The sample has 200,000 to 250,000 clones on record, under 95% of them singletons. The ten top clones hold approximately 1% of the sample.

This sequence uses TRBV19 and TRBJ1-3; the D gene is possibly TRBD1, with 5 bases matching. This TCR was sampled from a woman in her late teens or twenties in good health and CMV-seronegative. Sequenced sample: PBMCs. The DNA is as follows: TGTGCCAGTAGCCTGATCGCCGGGACTGCTGGAAACACCATATATTTT. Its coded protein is CASSLIAGTAGNTIYF.